Sequencing of this T cell receptor beta chain was carried out in a study of T cell responses to AZD1222 COVID-19 vaccine. Overall study results and limits: Just a handful of AZD1222 recipients tested seropositive at baseline. A reported finding is that nearly half of spike-specific TCRs target unmutated variant regions. Across spike, vaccine-associated CD4 TCRs were found, dominant at 160-218 and 743-854. Every sample of the repertoires postdated the peak T cell response.

Method: immunoSEQ multiplex PCR; TCRdb's copy keeps in-frame clones and lacks some. The sample carries some 98,000 clones, approximately 91% recorded once. The germline CDR1 and CDR2 sequences are MDHEN and SYDVKM. V lost 8 bases and J lost 7, with 15 bases in between. The length of the CDR3 is 13 residues. A word on this clone: No antigen is known for it.

The genes are TRBV28 and TRBJ2-1; TRBD2 is a possible D gene (7 bases). This material consisted of peripheral blood, taken 28 days after the second AZD1222 dose. The sequence was collected from an adult who received the AZD1222 COVID-19 vaccine. The CDR3 DNA sequence: TGTGCCAGCCGGGGGGCTAACAGGAATGAGCAGTTCTTC. This sequence encodes CASRGANRNEQFF.